This paragraph reports one TCR beta chain. Its antigen is undetermined. These data are taken from a study of response to subunit inactivated influenza vaccine. One entry per CDR3 protein results from TCRdb running MiXCR on the RT-PCR reads. The sample includes more than 700,000 distinct CDR3 sequences, roughly 20% of them seen just once. The study's findings and limits: The authors put forward the suggestion that each seasonal influenza vaccination may bring in only a limited number of new T cells.

The CDR3 extends over 15 amino acids. V was shortened by 0 bases and J by 11 bases, with 14 bases between the two germline ends. Germline values: CDR1 LNHNV, CDR2 YYDKDF (reference sequence). V and J are TRBV15 and TRBJ1-6; no definite D call. Sequences were derived from PBMCs from blood, sampled 5 days after vaccination. This TCR derives from a man aged 50 to 59 who received an inactivated influenza vaccine. The CDR3 region has the DNA TGTGCCACCAGCAGAGATGTGAGGGCGGCGGCACCCCTCCACTTT. Protein product: CATSRDVRAAAPLHF.